The 24 T cell receptor beta chains below all came from one sample that was sequenced in a study of blood T cell repertoires in COVID-19. Sequencing used immunoSEQ multiplex PCR; TCRdb keeps in-frame clones, though not all of them. The sample comprises about 240,000 clones, around 89% of which are singletons, and over 4% rests with the top ten. The sequencing sample was made of PBMCs or T cells enriched from blood (not recorded which). The receptors originated from a woman aged 30 to 39 who had recovered from COVID-19.

V is TRBV11-3 and J is TRBJ2-2; 8 bases agree with TRBD1. Losses at the gene ends were 5 bases for V and 4 bases for J; bases not matched to a gene: 6. The germline gives CDR1 SGHNT, CDR2 YENEEA. This CDR3 is 15 amino acids long. CDR3 protein: CASSPRTGRTGELFF. DNA for the CDR3: TGTGCCAGCAGCCCGAGGACAGGGCGCACCGGGGAGCTGTTTTTT.

This sequence joins TRBV19 and TRBJ2-1; possibly TRBD2 for D (6 bases). There are 16 residues in the CDR3. Trimming pared 2 bases from V and 15 bases from J, leaving 26 bases between. Germline values: CDR1 LNHDA, CDR2 SQIVND (reference sequence). Here the CDR3 DNA reads TGTGCCAGTAGTATAACGGGCGCGGGGAGGCCCCTGGGGTGGTTCTTC. Its protein is CASSITGAGRPLGWFF.

In its sample, this clone was seen a few times. The gene calls are TRBV2 and TRBJ1-6; the D gene is possibly TRBD1 (6 bases). The CDR3 length is 13 residues. Trimming shortened V by 7 bases and J by 10 bases, and 14 bases separated the two germline ends. The germline V gene encodes CDR1 SNHLY and CDR2 FYNNEI. The CDR3 region is CASKDSGLSPLHF. In DNA form, the CDR3 reads TGTGCCAGCAAGGACAGTGGCCTCTCACCCCTCCACTTT.

The chain uses TRBV7-8 and TRBJ2-3; 10 nucleotides line up with TRBD2. Germline lookup yields CDR1 SGHVS and CDR2 FQNEAQ. V dropped 2 bases and J dropped 6; count of bases not matched to a gene: 8. This CDR3 has 16 residues. CDR3 bases: TGTGCCAGCAGCTTATCTAGCGGGAGAGCTCTGGATACGCAGTATTTT. Translating gives CASSLSSGRALDTQYF. The whole variable domain, remainder taken from reference TRBV7-8 and TRBJ2-3, is GAGVSQSPRYKVAKRGQDVALRCDPISGHVSLFWYQQALGQGPEFLTYFQNEAQLDKSGLPSDRFFAERPEGSVSTLKIQRTQQEDSAVYLCASSLSSGRALDTQYFGPGTRLTVL.

CDR3 DNA sequence: TGTGCCAGCAGCCCCCGACGGGGGGCGGTCGAGCAGTACTTC. Protein product: CASSPRRGAVEQYF. This rearrangement joins TRBV11-1 to TRBJ2-7, with a tentative D call TRBD2 (7 bases). CDR3 length: 14 amino acids. Trimming pared 5 bases from V and 6 bases from J, leaving 17 bases between. The germline V gene has CDR1 SGHAT and CDR2 FQDESV (reference sequence).

The chain recombines TRBV5-4 with TRBJ1-2; D is unclear. The CDR3 has 13 amino acids. The germline V gene has CDR1 SGHNT and CDR2 YYREEE (reference sequence). V was clipped by 6 bases and J by 4 bases, with 13 bases between them. CDR3 DNA sequence: TGTGCCAGCACCGACTCAGTCCCCTATGGCTACACCTTC. This sequence encodes CASTDSVPYGYTF.

This clone occurred many times. V usage is TRBV6-5 and J usage is TRBJ2-2; tentative D call: TRBD1 (6 bases). This CDR3 spans 15 amino acids. CDR1 and CDR2 (germline): MNHEY, SVGAGI. Trimming left V 7 bases short and J 4 bases short, with 16 bases between. CDR3 region: CASTRWGPGTGELFF. The CDR3 nucleotides are TGTGCCAGCACCCGTTGGGGGCCAGGCACCGGGGAGCTGTTTTTT.

This chain joins TRBV5-1 and TRBJ2-1; 10 bases fit TRBD2. Germline V CDR1 and CDR2: SGHRS, YFSETQ. Unmatched junction bases numbered 5, after V lost 0 bases and J lost 8 bases. The CDR3 totals 15 residues. CDR3 protein: CASSLEGLALDEQFF. The DNA of the CDR3 is TGCGCCAGCAGCTTGGAGGGACTAGCGTTGGATGAGCAGTTCTTC.

V usage is TRBV15 and J usage is TRBJ2-5; D is possibly TRBD1 (6 bases). V lost 4 bases and J 0 bases, leaving 12 bases between the germline ends. The CDR3 is 15 amino acids. Germline V gene data show CDR1 as LNHNV and CDR2 as YYDKDF (reference sequence). The CDR3 region is CATSTQTGYQETQYF. The CDR3, as DNA: TGTGCCACCAGCACCCAGACAGGCTACCAAGAGACCCAGTACTTC.

This clone was seen only once. The V gene is TRBV11-3, the J gene TRBJ2-2, with 8 bases matching TRBD1. This CDR3 has 14 amino acids. Germline-derived CDR1 and CDR2 are SGHNT and YENEEA. V shed 8 bases, J shed 3 bases, and the junction held 5 bases outside the gene matches. The chain's CDR3 is CASAQGADTGELFF. Here the CDR3 DNA reads TGTGCCAGCGCGCAGGGGGCCGACACCGGGGAGCTGTTTTTT. The complete variable domain, with remaining parts taken from reference TRBV11-3 and TRBJ2-2, reads EAGVVQSPRYKIIEKKQPVAFWCNPISGHNTLYWYLQNLGQGPELLIRYENEEAVDDSQLPKDRFSAERLKGVDSTLKIQPAELGDSAVYLCASAQGADTGELFFGEGSRLTVL.

The chain employs TRBV5-6 and TRBJ1-1; D remains unclear. In germline, CDR1 is SGHDT, CDR2 YYEEEE. V dropped 0 bases and J dropped 0 bases, with 9 bases sitting between them. The CDR3 extends over 15 amino acids. CDR3 sequence (DNA): TGTGCCAGCAGCTTGGCGGGGTTTATGAACACTGAAGCTTTCTTT. Its protein product is CASSLAGFMNTEAFF.

To note about this clone: The sample holds other DNA sequences that translate to the same CDR3. The chain has TRBV10-3 and TRBJ1-1, with a tentative D call TRBD1 (6 bases). Germline V gene lookup returns CDR1 ENHRY and CDR2 SYGVKD. V was cut by 4 bases and J by 3 bases, with 9 bases left in between. The CDR3 is made up of 13 amino acids. CDR3 nucleotide sequence: TGTGCCATCAGTGGCAGGGGTGACACTGAAGCTTTCTTT. Translated, it gives CAISGRGDTEAFF.

The CDR3 bases are TGTGCCAGCAGACTAGATATGAATGAGCAGTTCTTC. Translating it yields CASRLDMNEQFF. The V call is TRBV7-2, the J call TRBJ2-1, with a tentative D call TRBD2 (5 bases). V was shortened by 6 bases and J by 7 bases, with 10 bases between the two germline ends. The CDR3 extends over 12 amino acids. CDR1 and CDR2 from the germline V gene are SGHTA and FQGNSA.

The chain recombines TRBV28 with TRBJ1-1; no firm D call. V was trimmed by 5 bases and J by 6 bases, leaving 16 bases between them. Germline values: CDR1 MDHEN, CDR2 SYDVKM. This CDR3 region has 14 residues. The CDR3 coding sequence is TGTGCCAGCAGTAGTATGGTAGATTTCTCTGAAGCTTTCTTT. As protein: CASSSMVDFSEAFF.

V and J are TRBV12-3 or TRBV12-4 and TRBJ2-1; D gene uncertain. V gave up 5 bases and J gave up 5 bases, with 10 bases separating them. CDR3 size: 13 residues. As DNA, the CDR3 is TGTGCCAGCAGTATCCTTCTAGACAATGAGCAGTTCTTC. It yields the protein CASSILLDNEQFF.

The table lists this clone with a few counts. The chain recombines TRBV4-3 with TRBJ1-6; D is ambiguous. Germline V gene data show CDR1 as LGHNA and CDR2 as YSLEER. V gave up 0 bases and J gave up 9 bases, with 6 bases separating them. This CDR3 contains 13 residues. The CDR3 is CASSQDRSSPLHF. The CDR3, as DNA: TGCGCCAGCAGCCAAGATAGGAGTTCACCCCTCCACTTT.

The gene calls are TRBV5-1 and TRBJ1-6, with 9 bases aligning to TRBD1. Germline V gene sequence: CDR1 SGHRS, CDR2 YFSETQ. The V gene end was trimmed by 4 bases and the J gene end by 6 bases; junction bases not matched to a gene: 17. This CDR3 comprises 19 residues. The DNA for the CDR3 is TGCGCCAGCAGCCTAACAGGGGGCCTGATGGGGTCTATTAATTCACCCCTCCACTTT. Its translation: CASSLTGGLMGSINSPLHF.

The chain uses TRBV3-1 (or the pseudogene TRBV3-2) and TRBJ2-7; the D gene is possibly TRBD2 (6 bases). The CDR3 is made up of 21 amino acids. Between the trimmed V and J ends, which lost 0 bases and 0 bases, there was a span of 27 bases. CDR1 and CDR2 from the germline V gene are LGHDT and YNNKEL (reference sequence). CDR3 sequence: CASSQEGLAFFFRDSSYEQYF. As DNA, the CDR3 is TGTGCCAGCAGCCAAGAAGGCCTCGCGTTTTTCTTTCGGGACTCCTCCTACGAGCAGTACTTC.

The chain has TRBV9 and TRBJ1-3, with 10 nucleotides matching TRBD1. The V gene's germline CDR1 is SGDLS and CDR2 YYNGEE. The CDR3 loop spans 16 amino acids. V dropped 4 bases and J dropped 3; count of bases not matched to a gene: 7. CDR3 residues: CASSPGTGVIGNTIYF. The CDR3 nucleotides read TGTGCCAGCAGCCCTGGGACAGGGGTTATTGGAAACACCATATATTTT.

This rearrangement joins TRBV18 to TRBJ2-6; a weak D match, TRBD1 (5 bases). This CDR3 is 17 amino acids long. Trimming took 4 bases from V and 5 from J, leaving 18 bases between them. Germline lookup yields CDR1 KGHSH and CDR2 LQKENI. CDR3 nucleotides: TGTGCCAGCTCACACGGGCAGGGTTTACGAAGGGCCAACGTCCTGACTTTC. Its translation is CASSHGQGLRRANVLTF.

This clone was observed a single time. This rearrangement joins TRBV9 to TRBJ2-1; tentative D call: TRBD2 (5 bases). Trimming shortened V by 1 base and J by 3 bases, and 14 bases separated the two germline ends. Looked up from germline, CDR1 is SGDLS and CDR2 is YYNGEE. The CDR3 length is 16 residues. CDR3 amino acids: CASSVSTGIGYNEQFF. In nucleotides, the CDR3 is TGTGCCAGCAGCGTATCAACGGGGATAGGCTACAATGAGCAGTTCTTC.

This sequence joins TRBV7-6 and TRBJ2-3, with D maybe TRBD1 (5 bases). V lost 6 bases and J 4 bases, leaving 8 bases between the germline ends. The CDR3 sequence is 12 residues long. Looked up from germline, CDR1 is SGHVS and CDR2 is FNYEAQ. This chain's CDR3 is CASSWGPDTQYF. CDR3 nucleotide sequence: TGTGCCAGCAGTTGGGGCCCAGATACGCAGTATTTT.

This rearrangement joins TRBV4-3 to TRBJ2-7; D is uncertain. This CDR3 has 14 amino acids. Per germline, CDR1 LGHNA and CDR2 YSLEER. The ends were cut back, 0 bases at V and 3 bases at J, with 9 bases in the middle. Written as DNA, the CDR3 is TGCGCCAGCAGCCAAGAGCTGGGCCTCTACGAGCAGTACTTC. Protein sequence: CASSQELGLYEQYF.

The chain is built from TRBV7-2 and TRBJ1-5; no firm D call. The CDR3 contains 12 residues. Germline V gene sequence: CDR1 SGHTA, CDR2 FQGNSA. The V gene lost 5 bases and the J gene lost 3 bases, with 5 bases spanning the gap. The CDR3: CASSNNNQPQHF. CDR3 sequence (DNA): TGTGCCAGCAGCAACAACAATCAGCCCCAGCATTTT.